Below, 4 T cell receptor beta chains from the same sample are listed, as sequenced in a study of blood T cell repertoires in COVID-19 (dated by TCRdb to 2018 to 2021). The library relied on the immunoSEQ multiplex PCR assay. The immuneACCESS repertoire file appears here via TCRdb, limited to in-frame rearrangements. These files lack a portion of the clones; in checked studies, under half of the deficit traces to unresolved V genes, and the cause of the others is not known. The sample contains about 300,000 clones, more than 70% of them found a single time. The top ten hold under 6.5% of the sample. The sample taken for sequencing was peripheral blood. The receptors stem from a man aged 18 to 30 who had recovered from COVID-19.

CDR3 loop: CASSVAGADTEAFF. The CDR3 coding sequence is TGTGCCAGCAGTGTAGCAGGGGCCGACACTGAAGCTTTCTTT. The chain recombines TRBV6-1 with TRBJ1-1, with D perhaps TRBD1 (6 bases). The ends were cut back, 4 bases at V and 3 bases at J, with 12 bases in the middle. The CDR3 spans 14 residues. Germline-derived CDR1 and CDR2 are MNHNS and SASEGT.

The V and J genes are TRBV6-5 and TRBJ2-2; D ambiguous. V lost 10 bases and J 2 bases, leaving 14 bases between the germline ends. The CDR3 spans 14 residues. CDR1 is MNHEY and CDR2 is SVGAGI in the germline V gene. The CDR3 coding sequence is TGTGCCATCCACCTTAGTTTAAACACCGGGGAGCTGTTTTTT. This codes for CAIHLSLNTGELFF.

The V gene is TRBV4-1, the J gene TRBJ2-4, with 9 bases lining up with TRBD1. Germline trimming cut 2 bases from V and 6 bases from J; bases unmatched to any gene: 5. The germline V gene has CDR1 MGHRA and CDR2 YSYEKL. The CDR3 covers 15 residues. As DNA, the CDR3 is TGCGCCAGCAGCCAACCAACAGGGGGCCCAAACATTCAGTACTTC. Translated: CASSQPTGGPNIQYF.

This clone was seen a handful of times. The rearrangement joins TRBV7-9 to TRBJ2-3; D remains ambiguous. CDR1 SEHNR and CDR2 FQNEAQ come from the germline V gene (reference sequence). This CDR3 is 15 amino acids long. Trimming took 6 bases from V and 2 from J, leaving 15 bases between them. CDR3 sequence: CASRGGALITDTQYF. DNA for the CDR3: TGTGCCAGCAGAGGTGGAGCTCTAATCACAGATACGCAGTATTTT.